One and the same sample provided the 14 T cell receptor beta chains below, sequenced in a study of Graves' ophthalmopathy and Graves' hyperthyroidism. Amplified material comprised TCR beta CDR3 regions derived from RNA transcripts. RT-PCR was first run with HTBI primers, then multiplex PCR in a second round. Each CDR3 protein is one row after TCRdb ran MiXCR on the multiplex PCR reads. The sample lists 200,000 to 250,000 distinct CDR3 sequences; around 45% were seen once. The source material was peripheral blood. Source of these receptors: an adult man with Graves' ophthalmopathy.

This chain uses TRBV7-9 with TRBJ2-5; 8 nucleotides align to TRBD2. V lost 1 base, J lost 2 bases, and 15 bases stayed unmatched. CDR1 is SEHNR, CDR2 FQNEAQ, per germline (reference sequence). The CDR3 totals 19 residues. The DNA for the CDR3 is TGTGCCAGCAGCTTAGAATTCGGGGCTAGCGGGCCAACTCAAGAGACCCAGTACTTC. It specifies CASSLEFGASGPTQETQYF.

This clonotype was observed a handful of times. The chain couples TRBV27 to TRBJ2-7, with 7 bases fitting TRBD1. The V and J ends lost 8 bases and 1 base, in that order; junction bases with no gene match: 8. This CDR3 has 14 amino acids. Germline CDR1 and CDR2: MNHEY and SMNVEV (reference sequence). The CDR3 here is CASGDRDWSYEQYF. CDR3 DNA sequence: TGTGCCAGCGGCGACAGGGATTGGTCCTACGAGCAGTACTTC.

This clonotype has just a few counts. The genes are TRBV7-8 and TRBJ1-2, with D perhaps TRBD1 (5 bases). Per germline, CDR1 SGHVS and CDR2 FQNEAQ. Trimming took 5 bases from V and 7 from J, leaving 11 bases between them. The CDR3 sequence is 12 residues long. The DNA for the CDR3 is TGTGCCAGCAGCGAGGACGGGGCTGGCTACACCTTC. This translates into CASSEDGAGYTF.

This rearrangement joins TRBV28 to TRBJ1-1, with D hard to call. The CDR3 sequence is 13 residues long. V was pared by 6 bases and J by 0 bases, with 8 bases between. CDR1 MDHEN and CDR2 SYDVKM come from the germline V gene. The CDR3 sequence is CASSGNMNTEAFF. For the CDR3, the DNA is TGTGCCAGCAGCGGCAACATGAACACTGAAGCTTTCTTT.

Details on this clonotype: A much larger clone differs by one base, so this may be a read error. The V and J genes are TRBV12-3 or TRBV12-4 and TRBJ2-5; weak D call: TRBD1 (6 bases). With 3 bases removed from V and 9 bases from J, the gap between germline ends came to 20 bases. This CDR3 has 15 residues. DNA for the CDR3: TGTGCCAGCAGTTTCCCCCAAACAGGGACCGGGGCCCAGTACTTC. This translates into CASSFPQTGTGAQYF.

This chain joins TRBV4-1 and TRBJ1-4; D not certain. The germline V gene has CDR1 MGHRA and CDR2 YSYEKL. The CDR3 length is 15 residues. V was shortened by 0 bases and J by 8 bases, with 13 bases between the two germline ends. As DNA, the CDR3 is TGCGCCAGCAGCCAAGATGCGGCAGTCGGGGAAAAACTGTTTTTT. It translates to CASSQDAAVGEKLFF.

The V and J genes are TRBV29-1 and TRBJ2-7, with a weak D call TRBD2 (5 bases). The CDR3 totals 12 residues. CDR1 and CDR2 from the germline V gene are SQVTM and ANQGSEA. V lost 8 bases and J lost 3, with 14 bases in between. CDR3 residues: CSLGNEGYEQYF. The CDR3 nucleotides read TGCAGCTTAGGGAATGAGGGCTACGAGCAGTACTTC.

This clonotype was observed many times. The chain recombines TRBV24-1 with TRBJ2-5, with 11 bases fitting TRBD2. This CDR3 comprises 15 residues. The V segment lost 5 bases and the J segment 2 bases; nucleotides outside the gene matches: 3. Germline assignment: CDR1 KGHDR and CDR2 SFDVKD. The CDR3 region is CATSAGTSGQETQYF. The CDR3, as DNA: TGTGCCACCAGTGCTGGGACTAGCGGACAAGAGACCCAGTACTTC.

V usage is TRBV10-3 and J usage is TRBJ1-5; 8 positions agree with TRBD1. CDR3 length: 15 residues. J gave up 1 base and V 10 bases, and 9 bases lay outside the gene matches. Germline CDR1 and CDR2: ENHRY and SYGVKD. The CDR3 region is CASSPWTGSNQPQHF. Written as DNA, the CDR3 is TGTGCCAGCTCACCCTGGACAGGGAGCAATCAGCCCCAGCATTTT.

The table lists this clonotype with a few counts. The V gene is TRBV9, the J gene TRBJ1-1, with D possibly being TRBD1 (6 bases). The germline V and J ends were trimmed by 3 bases and 11 bases, with 23 bases remaining between them. CDR1 is SGDLS and CDR2 is YYNGEE in the germline V gene. This CDR3 is built from 15 residues. The CDR3 coding sequence is TGTGCCAGCAGCGGGAGACGTGGGGGGGCTGAGGCCGCTTTCTTT. This translates into CASSGRRGGAEAAFF.

V gene TRBV7-8 combines with J gene TRBJ1-6; D is ambiguous. The germline gives CDR1 SGHVS, CDR2 FQNEAQ. The CDR3 has 13 residues. V was clipped by 1 base and J by 10 bases, with 8 bases between them. The CDR3 DNA reads as TGTGCCAGCAGCTTAGGCTCAAAATCACCCCTCCACTTT. It yields the protein CASSLGSKSPLHF.

This clonotype was picked up many times. The chain couples TRBV4-1 to TRBJ2-7, with D maybe TRBD2 (6 bases). Trimming shortened V by 1 base and J by 1 base, and 11 bases separated the two germline ends. Germline V gene lookup returns CDR1 MGHRA and CDR2 YSYEKL. The CDR3 spans 15 residues. The chain's CDR3 is CASSQGSGPSYEQYF. The CDR3, as DNA: TGCGCCAGCAGCCAAGGGAGCGGGCCGTCCTACGAGCAGTACTTC.

This clonotype has just a few counts. The V and J genes are TRBV2 and TRBJ1-2; D is undetermined. The germline CDR1 and CDR2 sequences are SNHLY and FYNNEI. The CDR3 consists of 14 residues. V was trimmed by 4 bases and J by 1 base, leaving 10 bases between them. The CDR3 DNA sequence: TGTGCCAGCAGTGGTTCGGGTAATAACTATGGCTACACCTTC. This codes for CASSGSGNNYGYTF.

This clonotype was detected many times. This chain links TRBV29-1 with TRBJ2-7; 7 nucleotides agree with TRBD2. The ends lost 3 bases at V and 4 bases at J; junction bases unmatched: 3. Germline values: CDR1 SQVTM, CDR2 ANQGSEA. The CDR3 consists of 12 residues. As DNA, the CDR3 is TGCAGCGTTGAGGGTAGCGGGTACGAGCAGTACTTC. This codes for CSVEGSGYEQYF.